This T cell receptor beta chain was sequenced in a study of blood T cells in healthy people across ages. Broader study findings: Long-lived and aged donors differed, with more naive CD4+ cells and higher diversity in the long-lived. The lack of PBMC sorting stopped any conclusive naive versus antigen-experienced comparison.

As to this clonotype: No antigen is known for it.

Germline V gene lookup returns CDR1 SEHNR and CDR2 FQNEAQ (reference sequence). The CDR3 runs to 13 residues. Next came a second PCR, run for about 6 to 11 cycles, which used a sample-barcoded 5' primer along with a J-beta primer mix. TCRdb re-derived calls from the 5' RACE reads in MiXCR, one entry per CDR3 protein. The repertoire has some 890,000 distinct CDR3 sequences, almost 30% of them found once; the top ten carry roughly 10%. Separately, the same data were catalogued under a study of T cells of mothers and their children.

This chain links TRBV7-9 with TRBJ2-1; D may match TRBD1 or TRBD2 (5 bases each). The closer fit of TRBJ2-7 to the DNA end suggests the J call may be wrong. The sample comprised blood. This TCR came from a woman between 35 and 50 years old in good health. Here the CDR3 reads CASGGTQYNEQYF. CDR3 DNA: TGTGCCAGCGGTGGGACGCAATACAATGAGCAGTACTTC.